These T cell receptor beta chains were read from a single sample in a study of T cells in Graves' hyperthyroidism and ophthalmopathy. TCRdb re-analysed the multiplex PCR reads in MiXCR, keeping a single row per CDR3 protein. The data show hundreds of thousands of distinct CDR3 sequences, with approximately 23% seen just once and under 55% held by the top ten. Sequencing was carried out using blood. These receptors were taken from a woman aged 70-85 years with Graves' ophthalmopathy. Both conserved end residues are part of each CDR3. The order of the fields is J gene, clone size, V gene, D gene, CDR3 DNA, CDR3 protein. The D gene is left open where the match is weak. For some rows the clone size is stated as once, few or many, or as a class when expanded; others skip it.

j_call: TRBJ2-3
clone_size: once
v_call: TRBV5-1
d_call: NA
cdr3_nt: TGCGCCAGCAGCAACCCAGGGTCAGATACGCAGTATTTT
cdr3_aa: CASSNPGSDTQYF

j_call: TRBJ2-1
clone_size: NA
v_call: TRBV5-4
d_call: NA
cdr3_nt: TGTGCCAGCAGCCCTCCGGGGGCTGGCTACAATGAGCAGTTCTTC
cdr3_aa: CASSPPGAGYNEQFF

j_call: TRBJ1-6
clone_size: few
v_call: TRBV27
d_call: NA
cdr3_nt: TGTGCCAGCAGTTTTTTAGGGAGGGATTCACCCCTCCACTTT
cdr3_aa: CASSFLGRDSPLHF

j_call: TRBJ2-1
clone_size: few
v_call: TRBV11-2
d_call: NA
cdr3_nt: TGTGCCAGCAGCAGGGCCGCGGGCTCCTACAATGAGCAGTTCTTC
cdr3_aa: CASSRAAGSYNEQFF

j_call: TRBJ2-1
clone_size: NA
v_call: TRBV7-3
d_call: NA
cdr3_nt: TGTGCCAGCAGCTTATATACCGGAGACAATGAGCAGTTCTTC
cdr3_aa: CASSLYTGDNEQFF

j_call: TRBJ2-1
clone_size: many
v_call: TRBV11-1
d_call: TRBD1
cdr3_nt: TGTGCCAGCAGCTCCCGCCAGGGGGCGGATGAGCAGTTCTTC
cdr3_aa: CASSSRQGADEQFF

j_call: TRBJ1-2
clone_size: many
v_call: TRBV28
d_call: NA
cdr3_nt: TGTGCCAGCAGCGCCGGGCCACTCTATGGCTACACCTTC
cdr3_aa: CASSAGPLYGYTF

j_call: TRBJ2-3
clone_size: many
v_call: TRBV6-5
d_call: NA
cdr3_nt: TGTGCCAGCAGTTACTCGTCTCCACGGGGCTTCCCAACTACAGATACGCAGTATTTT
cdr3_aa: CASSYSSPRGFPTTDTQYF

j_call: TRBJ1-3
clone_size: many
v_call: TRBV28
d_call: NA
cdr3_nt: TGTGCCAGCACCCGGTGGGGGGTTGGAAACACCATATATTTT
cdr3_aa: CASTRWGVGNTIYF

j_call: TRBJ2-7
clone_size: few
v_call: TRBV30
d_call: NA
cdr3_nt: TGTGCCTGGGCCCTCTCCTACGAGCAGTACTTC
cdr3_aa: CAWALSYEQYF

j_call: TRBJ2-2
clone_size: many
v_call: TRBV11-2
d_call: NA
cdr3_nt: TGTGCCAGCAGCCGGTACTCGGTGGAGCTGTTTTTT
cdr3_aa: CASSRYSVELFF

j_call: TRBJ1-1
clone_size: many
v_call: TRBV12-3/TRBV12-4
d_call: NA
cdr3_nt: TGTGCCAGCAGTTTAAATGGGGAGTGGGGCACTGAAGCTTTCTTT
cdr3_aa: CASSLNGEWGTEAFF

j_call: TRBJ2-1
clone_size: many
v_call: TRBV28
d_call: TRBD2
cdr3_nt: TGTGCCAGCAGTTTACTCGCGGGAGAATATCCGTTCTTC
cdr3_aa: CASSLLAGEYPFF

j_call: TRBJ1-1
clone_size: few
v_call: TRBV6-1
d_call: NA
cdr3_nt: TGTGCCAGCAGATTAACACGGTTTTCTGAAGCTTTCTTT
cdr3_aa: CASRLTRFSEAFF

j_call: TRBJ2-3
clone_size: NA
v_call: TRBV19
d_call: TRBD2
cdr3_nt: TGTGCCAGTACTTCTAGCGGGAACACAGATACGCAGTATTTT
cdr3_aa: CASTSSGNTDTQYF

j_call: TRBJ2-6
clone_size: NA
v_call: TRBV3-1
d_call: NA
cdr3_nt: TGTGCCAGCAGCCAAGACTCACAGGTCCTCTCTGGGGCCAACGTCCTGACTTTC
cdr3_aa: CASSQDSQVLSGANVLTF

j_call: TRBJ2-3
clone_size: many
v_call: TRBV12-3/TRBV12-4
d_call: NA
cdr3_nt: TGTGCCAGCAGTTCCTGGTTAGCAGATACGCAGTATTTT
cdr3_aa: CASSSWLADTQYF

j_call: TRBJ2-1
clone_size: NA
v_call: TRBV9
d_call: NA
cdr3_nt: TGTGCCAGCAGCGCGGGACTTCGCCCCTACAATGAGCAGTTCTTC
cdr3_aa: CASSAGLRPYNEQFF

j_call: TRBJ1-2
clone_size: few
v_call: TRBV7-8
d_call: TRBD1
cdr3_nt: TGTGCCAGCAGCTCCGGGACAGAAGGACCGGGCTACACCTTC
cdr3_aa: CASSSGTEGPGYTF

j_call: TRBJ2-1
clone_size: NA
v_call: TRBV3-1
d_call: TRBD2
cdr3_nt: TGTGCCAGCAGACTCCAGACTAGCGGGAGCAATGAGCAGTCCTTC
cdr3_aa: CASRLQTSGSNEQSF

j_call: TRBJ1-2
clone_size: NA
v_call: TRBV18
d_call: NA
cdr3_nt: TGTGCCAGCTCAAGGGACGAGCTTCGTTATGGCTACACCTTC
cdr3_aa: CASSRDELRYGYTF

j_call: TRBJ1-5
clone_size: few
v_call: TRBV19
d_call: TRBD1
cdr3_nt: TGTGCCAGTAGTCCGCACAGGGGAAGCAATCAGCCCCAGCATTTT
cdr3_aa: CASSPHRGSNQPQHF

j_call: TRBJ1-4
clone_size: NA
v_call: TRBV7-2
d_call: NA
cdr3_nt: TGTGCCAGCAGCCGCCGGGATCTCCACGAAAAACTGTTTTTT
cdr3_aa: CASSRRDLHEKLFF

j_call: TRBJ1-1
clone_size: many
v_call: TRBV12-3/TRBV12-4
d_call: TRBD1
cdr3_nt: TGTGCCAGCAGTTGGGGCGGGGGGCAGGGGGGGACTGAAGCTTTCTTT
cdr3_aa: CASSWGGGQGGTEAFF

j_call: TRBJ2-7
clone_size: few
v_call: TRBV6-5
d_call: TRBD1
cdr3_nt: TGTGCCAGCAGTTATGGACAGGTGGCCTACGAGCAGTACTTC
cdr3_aa: CASSYGQVAYEQYF

j_call: TRBJ2-7
clone_size: NA
v_call: TRBV6-1
d_call: TRBD2
cdr3_nt: TGTGCCAGCAGAACTAGCGGGAGAACGAGGGAGCAGTACTTC
cdr3_aa: CASRTSGRTREQYF

j_call: TRBJ2-1
clone_size: many
v_call: TRBV7-2
d_call: NA
cdr3_nt: TGTGCCAGCAGCCAGGCGGCTAGCTGGGGCAATGAGCAGTTCTTC
cdr3_aa: CASSQAASWGNEQFF

j_call: TRBJ2-5
clone_size: NA
v_call: TRBV5-6
d_call: NA
cdr3_nt: TGTGCCAGCAGCTTGGTGCAAGTACTAGGGGGAGAGACCCAGTACTTC
cdr3_aa: CASSLVQVLGGETQYF

j_call: TRBJ1-1
clone_size: NA
v_call: TRBV20-1
d_call: NA
cdr3_nt: TGCAATGCTAGAGTATCTCACACTGAAGCTTTCTTT
cdr3_aa: CNARVSHTEAFF

j_call: TRBJ2-1
clone_size: NA
v_call: TRBV24-1
d_call: TRBD2
cdr3_nt: TGTGCCACCAGTGATTTCACCGGGACTACCCACAATGAGCAGTTCTTC
cdr3_aa: CATSDFTGTTHNEQFF

j_call: TRBJ2-7
clone_size: NA
v_call: TRBV10-1
d_call: NA
cdr3_nt: TGCGCCAGCAGTGGCGGGGGACACCGCGAGCAGTACTTC
cdr3_aa: CASSGGGHREQYF

j_call: TRBJ1-1
clone_size: NA
v_call: TRBV29-1
d_call: TRBD1
cdr3_nt: TGCAGCGTCGGACAGGTAGTCGGGTCGGGCAAAGCTTTCTTT
cdr3_aa: CSVGQVVGSGKAFF

j_call: TRBJ2-5
clone_size: NA
v_call: TRBV4-1
d_call: TRBD1
cdr3_nt: TGCGCCAGCAGCCAAGAAAGGGGGACAGGGTTTGTCGAGACCCAGTACTTC
cdr3_aa: CASSQERGTGFVETQYF

j_call: TRBJ2-7
clone_size: many
v_call: TRBV6-1
d_call: TRBD1
cdr3_nt: TGTGCCAGCAGTAACCGGGACAGGGGAACCTACGAGCAGTACTTC
cdr3_aa: CASSNRDRGTYEQYF

j_call: TRBJ1-2
clone_size: NA
v_call: TRBV29-1
d_call: TRBD1
cdr3_nt: TGCAGCGTCGATAGACAGGGGGTCTATGGCTACACCTTC
cdr3_aa: CSVDRQGVYGYTF

j_call: TRBJ1-2
clone_size: many
v_call: TRBV6-1
d_call: TRBD1
cdr3_nt: TGTGCCAGCAGTGAAATCCACAGGGGGCACGGCTACACCTTC
cdr3_aa: CASSEIHRGHGYTF

j_call: TRBJ2-1
clone_size: few
v_call: TRBV28
d_call: TRBD2
cdr3_nt: TGTGCCAGCACCCTACTAGCGGGACGGGGCAATGAGCAGTTCTTC
cdr3_aa: CASTLLAGRGNEQFF

j_call: TRBJ2-1
clone_size: few
v_call: TRBV30
d_call: TRBD2
cdr3_nt: TGTGCCTGGAGTCCTCGAACCAGACGGACTAGCGGGAGACTTTGGGTGAATGAGCAGTTCTTC
cdr3_aa: CAWSPRTRRTSGRLWVNEQFF

j_call: TRBJ2-5
clone_size: few
v_call: TRBV6-1
d_call: TRBD2
cdr3_nt: TGTGCCAGCAGTGGGACTAGCGGGAGTCCAGAGACCCAGTACTTC
cdr3_aa: CASSGTSGSPETQYF

j_call: TRBJ2-7
clone_size: NA
v_call: TRBV3-1
d_call: TRBD1
cdr3_nt: TGTGCCAGCAGCCCTTTGGGACAGCCCTACGAGCAGTACTTC
cdr3_aa: CASSPLGQPYEQYF

j_call: TRBJ2-7
clone_size: NA
v_call: TRBV6-2/TRBV6-3
d_call: TRBD1
cdr3_nt: TGTGCCAGCAGAACAGGGGGTTCTACCTACGAGCAGTACTTC
cdr3_aa: CASRTGGSTYEQYF

j_call: TRBJ2-5
clone_size: NA
v_call: TRBV5-6
d_call: NA
cdr3_nt: TGTGCCAGCAGCTTGTACGGGAGCGGGGAGACCCAGTACTTC
cdr3_aa: CASSLYGSGETQYF

j_call: TRBJ2-2
clone_size: NA
v_call: TRBV30
d_call: NA
cdr3_nt: TGTGCCTGGAGTGGTCCGGGCGGGGAGCTGTTTTTT
cdr3_aa: CAWSGPGGELFF

j_call: TRBJ2-1
clone_size: many
v_call: TRBV6-1
d_call: TRBD1
cdr3_nt: TGTGCCAGCAGTGGGACAGGGGGCAGGGATGAGCAGTTCTTC
cdr3_aa: CASSGTGGRDEQFF

j_call: TRBJ2-5
clone_size: many
v_call: TRBV11-2
d_call: NA
cdr3_nt: TGTGCCAGCAGCTTAGATCATATGCGGGGAGAGACCCAGTACTTC
cdr3_aa: CASSLDHMRGETQYF

j_call: TRBJ2-1
clone_size: NA
v_call: TRBV20-1
d_call: NA
cdr3_nt: TGCAGTGCTGGCCCTACGGGAGATGAGCAGTTCTTC
cdr3_aa: CSAGPTGDEQFF

j_call: TRBJ2-3
clone_size: many
v_call: TRBV5-1
d_call: NA
cdr3_nt: TGCGCCAGCAGCTTGGATGTTAGCACAGATACGCAGTATTTT
cdr3_aa: CASSLDVSTDTQYF

j_call: TRBJ2-5
clone_size: many
v_call: TRBV12-3/TRBV12-4
d_call: TRBD2
cdr3_nt: TGTGCCAGCAGTTTAGGCGGGAGTAGGGAGACCCAGTACTTC
cdr3_aa: CASSLGGSRETQYF